A single sample gave rise to the 10 T cell receptor beta chains below, sequenced in a study of blood T cell repertoires in COVID-19. The method was immunoSEQ multiplex PCR; TCRdb's version includes in-frame clones alone and lacks a portion of them. The data show roughly 670,000 clones, with around 89% seen just once and over 0.2% held by the top ten. The specimen was peripheral blood. The receptors stem from a woman aged 18 to 35 with acute or convalescent COVID-19.

The V gene is TRBV5-1, the J gene TRBJ2-3; 9 bases line up with TRBD1. CDR3 length equals 16 residues. The trim removed 4 bases at V and 2 bases at J, leaving 8 bases unmatched. Germline CDR1 is SGHRS and CDR2 is YFSETQ. The CDR3 sequence is CASSPGTGSITDTQYF. CDR3 coding DNA: TGCGCCAGCAGCCCAGGGACAGGGTCAATCACAGATACGCAGTATTTT.

A word on this clone: Distinct nucleotide sequences in the sample also encode this CDR3. V usage is TRBV5-1 and J usage is TRBJ1-5, with D uncertain. V was cut by 0 bases and J by 0 bases, with 7 bases left in between. CDR3 length equals 15 residues. Germline loops: CDR1 SGHRS, CDR2 YFSETQ. This CDR3 is CASSLGDNSNQPQHF. The CDR3 DNA is TGCGCCAGCAGCTTGGGTGACAATAGCAATCAGCCCCAGCATTTT.

J is TRBJ2-7 and V is TRBV6-5; TRBD1 matches 7 bases. The CDR3 is 14 residues long. V dropped 5 bases and J dropped 6; count of bases not matched to a gene: 10. The V gene's germline CDR1 is MNHEY and CDR2 SVGAGI. As DNA, the CDR3 is TGTGCCAGCAGTCCAGAAGCGACAGGGTTCGAGCAGTACTTC. It yields the protein CASSPEATGFEQYF.

This clone was detected only once. This chain uses TRBV30 with TRBJ1-5; D unclear. The CDR3 sequence is 14 residues long. V shed 0 bases and J shed 2 bases, with 8 bases lying between them. In germline, CDR1 is GTSNPN, CDR2 SVGIG (reference sequence). The CDR3 loop is CAWSVGSRNQPQHF. The CDR3 bases are TGTGCCTGGAGTGTGGGCAGCCGCAATCAGCCCCAGCATTTT.

The chain uses TRBV29-1 and TRBJ2-7, with 9 bases aligning to TRBD1. The CDR3 has 18 amino acids. Germline trimming cut 4 bases from V and 1 base from J; bases unmatched to any gene: 17. Germline values: CDR1 SQVTM, CDR2 ANQGSEA. The CDR3 is CSVVHGGSRTGDSYEQYF. CDR3 nucleotides: TGCAGCGTTGTTCACGGGGGTTCTAGGACAGGGGATTCCTACGAGCAGTACTTC.

The gene calls are TRBV9 and TRBJ2-5; no reliable D call. The ends were cut back, 0 bases at V and 5 bases at J, with 11 bases in the middle. The germline CDR1 and CDR2 sequences are SGDLS and YYNGEE. The CDR3 has 14 amino acids. The DNA for the CDR3 is TGTGCCAGCAGCGTAGCCTCGGGTCGGGAGACCCAGTACTTC. It specifies CASSVASGRETQYF.

CDR3: CASSLNGGGRDTQYF. The CDR3 DNA sequence: TGTGCCAGCAGCTTAAACGGAGGGGGCCGAGATACGCAGTATTTT. This sequence joins TRBV5-4 and TRBJ2-3; TRBD1 might be the D (7 bases). Between the trimmed V and J ends, which lost 2 bases and 5 bases, there was a span of 15 bases. Germline V gives CDR1 SGHNT, CDR2 YYREEE (reference sequence). The CDR3 loop spans 15 amino acids.

CDR3 DNA: TGTGCCAGCAGTCCACGTGGCCTAGGTTACACCGGGGAGCTGTTTTTT. Translation gives CASSPRGLGYTGELFF. The chain combines TRBV27 with TRBJ2-2; no clear D gene. Per germline, CDR1 MNHEY and CDR2 SMNVEV (reference sequence). The V end was cut by 5 bases, the J end by 3 bases, with 16 bases between. This CDR3 has 16 residues.

The rearrangement uses TRBV30 and TRBJ1-3, with D possibly being TRBD1 (5 bases). Trimming took off 2 bases at V and 4 bases at J, with 15 bases between the two ends. CDR3 length equals 15 residues. CDR1 and CDR2 from the germline V gene are GTSNPN and SVGIG (reference sequence). The CDR3 is CAWSPGATIGNTIYF. As DNA, the CDR3 is TGTGCCTGGAGTCCTGGGGCCACGATCGGAAACACCATATATTTT. Full variable domain (missing parts from reference TRBV30 and TRBJ1-3): SQTIHQWPATLVQPVGSPLSLECTVEGTSNPNLYWYRQAAGRGLQLLFYSVGIGQISSEVPQNLSASRPQDRQFILSSKKLLLSDSGFYLCAWSPGATIGNTIYFGEGSWLTVV.

The chain carries TRBV2 and TRBJ1-1; 7 bases are shared with TRBD1. Losses at the gene ends were 6 bases for V and 2 bases for J; bases not matched to a gene: 12. Germline V lookup: CDR1 SNHLY, CDR2 FYNNEI. CDR3 length equals 16 residues. CDR3 sequence: CASRARDRHINTEAFF. DNA of the CDR3: TGTGCCAGCAGGGCCAGGGACAGACATATAAACACTGAAGCTTTCTTT.